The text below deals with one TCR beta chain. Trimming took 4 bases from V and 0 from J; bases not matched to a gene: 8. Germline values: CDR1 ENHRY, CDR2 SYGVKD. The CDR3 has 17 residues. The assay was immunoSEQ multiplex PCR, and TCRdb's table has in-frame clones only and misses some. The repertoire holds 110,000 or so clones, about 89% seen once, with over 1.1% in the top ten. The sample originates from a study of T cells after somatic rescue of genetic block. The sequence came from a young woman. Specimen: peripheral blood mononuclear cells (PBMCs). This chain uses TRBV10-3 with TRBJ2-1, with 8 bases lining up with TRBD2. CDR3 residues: CAISAASGRSSYNEQFF. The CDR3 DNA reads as TGTGCCATCAGTGCGGCTAGCGGGCGTTCCTCCTACAATGAGCAGTTCTTC.